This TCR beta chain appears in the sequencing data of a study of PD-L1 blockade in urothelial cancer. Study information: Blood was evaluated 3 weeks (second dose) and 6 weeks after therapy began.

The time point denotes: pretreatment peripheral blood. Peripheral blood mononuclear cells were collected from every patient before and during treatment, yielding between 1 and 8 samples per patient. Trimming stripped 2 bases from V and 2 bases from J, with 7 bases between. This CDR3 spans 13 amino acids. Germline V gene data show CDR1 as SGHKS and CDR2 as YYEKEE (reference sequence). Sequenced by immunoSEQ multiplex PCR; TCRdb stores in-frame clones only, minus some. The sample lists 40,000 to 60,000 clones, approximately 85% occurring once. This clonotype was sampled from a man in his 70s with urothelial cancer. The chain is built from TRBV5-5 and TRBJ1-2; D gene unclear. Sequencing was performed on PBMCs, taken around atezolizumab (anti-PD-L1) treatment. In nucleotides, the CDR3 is TGTGCCAGCAGCTTCAGGCAGAACTATGGCTACACCTTC. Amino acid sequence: CASSFRQNYGYTF.